The 30 T cell receptor beta chains presented below share a single source sample, sequenced in a study of cytomegalovirus exposure and HLA in healthy donors (dated by TCRdb to about 2017). Receptors were amplified or captured by the immunoSEQ multiplex PCR assay. A mixture of 60 forward primers for TCR Vbeta segments and 13 reverse primers for TCR Jbeta segments was used in the multiplex PCR. The table comes from immuneACCESS by way of TCRdb, which keeps in-frame sequences with V and J called. Part of the clones is missing from these tables; in studies checked, under half for an unresolved V gene and the rest for unknown reasons. The sample table lists about 140,000 clones, 65% to 80% of them with a count of one. 6.5% to 8% of the sample is held by the ten biggest clonotypes. Material for sequencing was PBMCs. Receptors were obtained from a man between 40 and 49 years old in good health and CMV-seropositive.

The CDR3 sequence: CAWWTGGLGYF. The DNA for the CDR3 is TGTGCCTGGTGGACAGGGGGCTTAGGCTACTTC. This chain links TRBV30 with TRBJ2-4; 11 bases align to TRBD1. The CDR3 runs 11 residues. Unmatched junction bases numbered 7, after V lost 5 bases and J lost 16 bases. Germline CDR1 is GTSNPN and CDR2 is SVGIG (reference sequence).

The genes are TRBV5-1 and TRBJ1-4; D gene unclear. V lost 0 bases to trimming and J lost 4 bases, with 13 bases between them. Germline V gene sequence: CDR1 SGHRS, CDR2 YFSETQ. The CDR3 runs to 16 residues. The CDR3 DNA follows: TGCGCCAGCAGCTTGGCCCGTCGAAGCTTTAATGAAAAACTGTTTTTT. Its translation: CASSLARRSFNEKLFF.

This chain uses TRBV28 with TRBJ2-7; 9 bases agree with TRBD1. The CDR3 spans 13 residues. Trimming took 5 bases from V and 12 from J; bases not matched to a gene: 11. CDR1 and CDR2 (germline): MDHEN, SYDVKM. The CDR3 DNA is TGTGCCAGCAGTCGAGCCGGGACAGGGATCCGGTACTTC. Translation gives CASSRAGTGIRYF. Filled out from reference TRBV28 and TRBJ2-7, the complete variable domain reads DVKVTQSSRYLVKRTGEKVFLECVQDMDHENMFWYRQDPGLGLRLIYFSYDVKMKEKGDIPEGYSVSREKKERFSLILESASTNQTSMYLCASSRAGTGIRYFGPGTRLTVT.

J is TRBJ2-2 and V is TRBV9, with 9 bases matching TRBD2. After removal of 4 bases from V and 5 bases from J, the junction contained 3 bases not matched to a gene. The CDR3 spans 14 residues. Germline V gene sequence: CDR1 SGDLS, CDR2 YYNGEE. CDR3 nucleotide sequence: TGTGCCAGCAGCATTGGACTAGCGACCGGGGAGCTGTTTTTT. It is translated as CASSIGLATGELFF.

Here the CDR3 reads CASSPDHGGQPQHF. CDR3 bases: TGTGCCAGCAGCCCGGATCATGGCGGACAGCCCCAGCATTTT. This chain uses TRBV7-9 with TRBJ1-5; D gene ambiguous. V was shortened by 5 bases and J by 7 bases, with 15 bases between the two germline ends. The CDR3 runs 14 residues. Germline V gene lookup returns CDR1 SEHNR and CDR2 FQNEAQ (reference sequence). Full variable domain (outside the CDR3, taken from reference TRBV7-9 and TRBJ1-5): DTGVSQNPRHKITKRGQNVTFRCDPISEHNRLYWYRQTLGQGPEFLTYFQNEAQLEKSRLLSDRFSAERPKGSFSTLEIQRTEQGDSAMYLCASSPDHGGQPQHFGDGTRLSIL.

The chain employs TRBV6-5 and TRBJ2-1, with 7 bases lining up with TRBD1. With 8 bases clipped from V and 10 bases from J, the junction kept 11 bases outside the gene matches. CDR3 length equals 13 residues. The germline CDR1 and CDR2 sequences are MNHEY and SVGAGI. CDR3 sequence reads: CASGLRGRREQFF. In nucleotides, the CDR3 is TGTGCCAGCGGTCTGAGGGGGCGCAGGGAGCAGTTCTTC.

V gene TRBV7-2 combines with J gene TRBJ1-4; 8 bases map to TRBD1. Per germline, CDR1 SGHTA and CDR2 FQGNSA. V was clipped by 8 bases and J by 5 bases; unmatched bases: 7. The CDR3 is 14 amino acids. The CDR3 protein is CASREAGGNEKLFF. In DNA form, the CDR3 reads TGTGCCAGCCGAGAAGCAGGGGGCAATGAAAAACTGTTTTTT.

The chain is built from TRBV6-1 and TRBJ2-6; D is perhaps TRBD1 (6 bases). Trimming cost V 0 bases and J 1 base, with 16 bases left between them. This CDR3 spans 19 amino acids. Germline V gives CDR1 MNHNS, CDR2 SASEGT. CDR3 loop: CASSEATGRSRSGANVLTF. Written as DNA, the CDR3 is TGTGCCAGCAGTGAAGCTACAGGGCGGTCGAGGTCTGGGGCCAACGTCCTGACTTTC.

The rearrangement joins TRBV5-5 to TRBJ2-7; 8 positions match TRBD2. The CDR3 has 14 amino acids. Trimming cost V 4 bases and J 3 bases; bases outside gene matches: 6. The germline V gene has CDR1 SGHKS and CDR2 YYEKEE (reference sequence). The chain's CDR3 is CASSPHGTSYEQYF. As DNA, the CDR3 is TGTGCCAGCAGCCCGCACGGGACTAGCTACGAGCAGTACTTC.

The V gene is TRBV27, the J gene TRBJ1-4; D not certain. The CDR3 spans 14 residues. V was shortened by 5 bases and J by 8 bases, with 15 bases between the two germline ends. CDR1 and CDR2 from the germline V gene are MNHEY and SMNVEV (reference sequence). In nucleotides, the CDR3 is TGTGCCAGCAGTGGGGAGCCGCGAGGGGAAAAACTGTTTTTT. It translates to CASSGEPRGEKLFF.

V usage is TRBV7-9 and J usage is TRBJ2-2, with 8 positions matching TRBD1. The germline V gene encodes CDR1 SEHNR and CDR2 FQNEAQ (reference sequence). The CDR3 consists of 15 residues. The V segment lost 2 bases and the J segment 6 bases; nucleotides outside the gene matches: 5. The chain's CDR3 is CASSLTAGGSGELFF. CDR3 DNA: TGTGCCAGCAGCTTAACGGCAGGGGGCTCCGGGGAGCTGTTTTTT.

The genes are TRBV5-8 and TRBJ1-2, with TRBD1 matching 8 bases. This CDR3 contains 13 residues. CDR1 is SGHTS, CDR2 YDEGEE, per germline. Trimming removed 3 bases from V and 3 bases from J; junction bases left unmatched: 1. The CDR3 DNA reads TGTGCCAGCAGCTCGACAGGGGACTATGGCTACACCTTC. The encoded protein is CASSSTGDYGYTF.

This chain connects TRBV30 to TRBJ1-2; TRBD1 is a possible D gene (6 bases). The CDR3 loop spans 15 amino acids. Germline V gives CDR1 GTSNPN, CDR2 SVGIG (reference sequence). V was shortened by 4 bases and J by 2 bases, with 17 bases between the two germline ends. The CDR3 DNA reads TGTGCCTGGACCAGGGCAGGGGCGCGGAACTATGGCTACACCTTC. Translation gives CAWTRAGARNYGYTF.

The chain joins TRBV19 to TRBJ2-5, with D possibly matching TRBD2 (6 bases). The V gene lost 2 bases and the J gene lost 9 bases, with 13 bases spanning the gap. Germline loops: CDR1 LNHDA, CDR2 SQIVND (reference sequence). The CDR3 length is 13 residues. The CDR3 coding sequence is TGTGCCAGTAGTATACGGAGGGTGACGGCCCAGTACTTC. This translates into CASSIRRVTAQYF.

The V gene is TRBV28, the J gene TRBJ1-5, with 9 bases that match TRBD1. This CDR3 region has 15 residues. The ends lost 3 bases at V and 6 bases at J; junction bases unmatched: 6. CDR1 and CDR2 (germline): MDHEN, SYDVKM. The CDR3 DNA is TGTGCCAGCAGTTTTAGGACAGGGGAGGCTCAGCCCCAGCATTTT. Its translation is CASSFRTGEAQPQHF.

The V and J genes are TRBV6-6 and TRBJ2-5; a weak D match, TRBD1 (6 bases). Per germline, CDR1 MNHNY and CDR2 SVGAGI (reference sequence). The CDR3 contains 16 residues. The V and J ends lost 0 bases and 5 bases respectively, with 16 bases between them. CDR3 in DNA: TGTGCCAGCAGTTACTCGGGGCAGGGGATGCGGGAGACCCAGTACTTC. The encoded protein is CASSYSGQGMRETQYF.

The chain uses TRBV27 and TRBJ1-5; TRBD1 aligns across 10 bases. The V gene end was trimmed by 8 bases and the J gene end by 6 bases; junction bases not matched to a gene: 10. CDR1 and CDR2 from the germline V gene are MNHEY and SMNVEV (reference sequence). This CDR3 spans 15 amino acids. The CDR3 nucleotides read TGTGCCAGCGGACCGGACAGGGGGAGACGTCAGCCCCAGCATTTT. Encoded protein: CASGPDRGRRQPQHF.

A few counts support this clone. This chain connects TRBV4-2 to TRBJ1-2, with TRBD1 matching 8 bases. Germline CDR1 and CDR2: LGHNA and YNFKEQ. Losses at the gene ends were 0 bases for V and 8 bases for J; bases not matched to a gene: 8. The CDR3 has 15 amino acids. The CDR3 nucleotides read TGTGCCAGCAGCCAAGATTCGGTTGACAGGGGAGGCTACACCTTC. It yields the protein CASSQDSVDRGGYTF.

The V and J genes are TRBV27 and TRBJ1-5; 11 bases map to TRBD1. Trimming removed 5 bases from V and 4 bases from J; junction bases left unmatched: 4. This CDR3 spans 15 amino acids. CDR1 is MNHEY and CDR2 is SMNVEV in the germline V gene (reference sequence). CDR3 protein: CASSGQGATNQPQHF. In DNA form, the CDR3 reads TGTGCCAGCAGTGGACAGGGGGCAACAAATCAGCCCCAGCATTTT.

This sequence joins TRBV21-1 and TRBJ2-7; the table's D call, TRBD2, was not checked against the DNA. TRBV21-1 is noted as a pseudogene. The CDR3 covers 12 residues. The CDR3 DNA follows: TGTGCCAGCGGGGGGACCGGATACGAGCAGTACTTC. Translation: CASGGTGYEQYF.

This chain joins TRBV7-2 and TRBJ1-2; TRBD1 agrees at 8 bases. J gave up 0 bases and V 5 bases, and 14 bases lay outside the gene matches. This CDR3 has 18 amino acids. Germline CDR1 is SGHTA and CDR2 is FQGNSA. CDR3 sequence (DNA): TGTGCCAGCAGCGCGTACACAGGGGGAGGTTGGTCTAACTATGGCTACACCTTC. Translation: CASSAYTGGGWSNYGYTF.

The genes are TRBV6-1 and TRBJ1-5, with 9 bases fitting TRBD1. V lost 8 bases to trimming and J lost 3 bases; unmatched junction nucleotides: 5. The length of the CDR3 is 14 residues. Germline CDR1 MNHNS, CDR2 SASEGT. This CDR3 reads CASARTGDNQPQHF. In DNA form, the CDR3 reads TGTGCCAGCGCGCGGACAGGGGACAATCAGCCCCAGCATTTT.

As concerns this clone: Other DNA sequences in this sample translate to the same CDR3. The chain links TRBV29-1 to TRBJ2-7; 8 nucleotides match TRBD2. The CDR3 contains 12 residues. The germline gives CDR1 SQVTM, CDR2 ANQGSEA. V shed 4 bases, J shed 3 bases, and the junction held 2 bases outside the gene matches. CDR3 bases: TGCAGCGTTGCCGGGACTAGCTACGAGCAGTACTTC. Translation: CSVAGTSYEQYF.

The chain recombines TRBV6-1 with TRBJ1-2; no firm D call. This CDR3 comprises 12 residues. V lost 7 bases and J 4 bases, leaving 10 bases between the germline ends. Per the germline V gene, CDR1 is MNHNS and CDR2 is SASEGT. The CDR3 reads CASKRGIYGYTF. In DNA, the CDR3 is TGTGCCAGCAAACGCGGGATCTATGGCTACACCTTC.

The J gene is TRBJ2-3, the V gene TRBV5-1, with TRBD1 identical over 8 bases. The length of the CDR3 is 14 residues. The germline V gene has CDR1 SGHRS and CDR2 YFSETQ. V shed 2 bases and J 6 bases; nucleotides not matched to a gene: 5. The CDR3 DNA sequence: TGCGCCAGCAGCTTCAGGGGGCGAGGGGATACGCAGTATTTT. Protein sequence: CASSFRGRGDTQYF.

A note on this clone: Different DNA sequences within this sample yield the same CDR3. The J gene is TRBJ2-7, the V gene TRBV6-4; D unclear. Germline values: CDR1 MRHNA, CDR2 SNTAGT. This CDR3 is 11 amino acids long. V dropped 4 bases and J dropped 12 bases, with 13 bases sitting between them. CDR3 loop: CASSAPGLWYF. Written as DNA, the CDR3 is TGTGCCAGCAGTGCCCCGGGTTTATGGTACTTC.

The chain couples TRBV2 to TRBJ2-1; TRBD1 might be the D (6 bases). V lost 6 bases and J lost 9, with 15 bases in between. This CDR3 contains 13 residues. The germline CDR1 and CDR2 sequences are SNHLY and FYNNEI. The CDR3 DNA is TGTGCCAGCAGCCTGGGGGACATTTTTGAGCAGTTCTTC. This translates into CASSLGDIFEQFF.

The chain is built from TRBV6-5 and TRBJ2-5, with 14 nucleotides matching TRBD2. This CDR3 has 15 amino acids. V was pared by 5 bases and J by 5 bases, with 4 bases of the junction left unmatched. Per germline, CDR1 MNHEY and CDR2 SVGAGI. For the CDR3, the DNA is TGTGCCAGCAGTCGGACTAGCGGGAGGATCGAGACCCAGTACTTC. Translating it yields CASSRTSGRIETQYF.

This chain joins TRBV10-3 and TRBJ2-7, with 7 bases that match TRBD1. V shed 2 bases and J 4 bases; nucleotides not matched to a gene: 8. This CDR3 region has 15 residues. Germline V gives CDR1 ENHRY, CDR2 SYGVKD. The CDR3 sequence: CAISEGDSLGYEQYF. CDR3 DNA: TGTGCCATCAGTGAGGGGGACAGCCTCGGGTACGAGCAGTACTTC.

The chain uses TRBV7-3 and TRBJ2-2; 8 bases match TRBD2. The V gene end was trimmed by 5 bases and the J gene end by 6 bases; junction bases not matched to a gene: 11. In germline, CDR1 is SGHTA, CDR2 FQGTGA. The CDR3 has 16 amino acids. CDR3 sequence reads: CASSLQSGGWAGELFF. The DNA for the CDR3 is TGTGCCAGCAGCCTTCAAAGCGGGGGATGGGCCGGGGAGCTGTTTTTT. Full variable domain (remainder filled in from reference TRBV7-3 and TRBJ2-2): GAGVSQTPSNKVTEKGKYVELRCDPISGHTALYWYRQSLGQGPEFLIYFQGTGAADDSGLPNDRFFAVRPEGSVSTLKIQRTERGDSAVYLCASSLQSGGWAGELFFGEGSRLTVL.